The 20 T cell receptor beta chains in this list originate from one sample, sequenced in a study of early T cells in non-severe SARS-CoV-2 infection. Each CDR3 protein gets one entry after TCRdb re-called the 5' RACE reads with MiXCR. This sample carries 45,000 to 60,000 distinct CDR3 sequences, 6.5% to 8.5% of them seen once, and the ten largest clones take about 3.4%. The sequenced sample consisted of whole blood. All receptors derive from an adult who was a healthcare worker with PCR-confirmed SARS-CoV-2 infection or an uninfected control (not recorded which).

This clonotype showed up just a few times. CDR3: CASSVQGRINQPQHF. The CDR3 DNA reads as TGTGCCAGTAGTGTACAGGGCAGAATAAATCAGCCCCAGCATTTT. The rearrangement joins TRBV19 to TRBJ1-5; TRBD1 is a possible D gene (6 bases). The V end lost 5 bases, the J end lost 4 bases, and 15 bases lay between the germline ends. The germline gives CDR1 LNHDA, CDR2 SQIVND (reference sequence). There are 15 residues in the CDR3. The full variable domain, in which reference TRBV19 and TRBJ1-5 provide the parts outside the CDR3, is DGGITQSPKYLFRKEGQNVTLSCEQNLNHDAMYWYRQDPGQGLRLIYYSQIVNDFQKGDIAEGYSVSREKKESFPLTVTSAQKNPTAFYLCASSVQGRINQPQHFGDGTRLSIL.

Points on this clonotype: An end of the junction differs from the germline gene, which may be a read error. The J gene is TRBJ1-6, the V gene TRBV27, with D possibly matching TRBD1 (5 bases). Germline CDR1 and CDR2: MNHEY and SMNVEV (reference sequence). The CDR3 consists of 15 residues. The CDR3 coding sequence is TGTGCCAGCAGTCTATCAGCCTCTGGGGGTTCACCCCTCCACTTT. Protein sequence: CASSLSASGGSPLHF.

This clonotype has just a few counts. The chain couples TRBV28 to TRBJ1-1; D not certain. Germline V CDR1 and CDR2: MDHEN, SYDVKM. The CDR3 is made up of 14 amino acids. V gave up 3 bases and J gave up 6 bases, with 14 bases separating them. CDR3 nucleotide sequence: TGTGCCAGCAGTTTGACGGGGAGAGCGGCTGAAGCTTTCTTT. Translated: CASSLTGRAAEAFF.

This clonotype was counted many times. The V call is TRBV28, the J call TRBJ2-1; D may match TRBD1 or TRBD2 (5 bases each). V was cut by 3 bases and J by 8 bases, with 11 bases left in between. Per germline, CDR1 MDHEN and CDR2 SYDVKM. CDR3 length: 13 residues. CDR3 nucleotide sequence: TGTGCCAGCAGTTTGAGGGGCAAGCATGAGCAGTTCTTC. It codes for CASSLRGKHEQFF.

The CDR3 nucleotides are TGCAGTGCTCCGACTAGCGGGACCTACGAGCAGTACTTC. As protein: CSAPTSGTYEQYF. The chain combines TRBV20-1 with TRBJ2-7; TRBD2 matches at 11 bases. This CDR3 has 13 amino acids. Germline CDR1 reads DFQATT; CDR2 reads SNEGSKA (reference sequence). The V gene end was trimmed by 5 bases and the J gene end by 2 bases; junction bases not matched to a gene: 2.

This clonotype was found a few times. The V and J genes are TRBV11-2 and TRBJ1-1, with D possibly being TRBD1 (6 bases). This CDR3 has 15 amino acids. V was pared by 0 bases and J by 12 bases, with 20 bases between. Germline CDR1 and CDR2: SGHAT and FQNNGV. CDR3 protein: CASSLEGLATGRTFF. DNA for the CDR3: TGTGCCAGCAGCTTAGAAGGTTTGGCTACAGGGAGGACTTTCTTT.

In its sample, this clonotype was seen many times. This chain links TRBV5-1 with TRBJ2-7; 9 bases map to TRBD1. The CDR3 has 14 amino acids. CDR1 and CDR2 from the germline V gene are SGHRS and YFSETQ. Trimming took 4 bases from V and 4 from J; bases not matched to a gene: 6. The CDR3 region is CASSAGQGKYEQYF. Written as DNA, the CDR3 is TGCGCCAGCAGCGCGGGACAGGGAAAATACGAGCAGTACTTC.

This clonotype was detected a few times. The chain couples TRBV7-9 to TRBJ2-7; the D gene is possibly TRBD1 (7 bases). Germline V gene sequence: CDR1 SEHNR, CDR2 FQNEAQ (reference sequence). Trimming shortened V by 5 bases and J by 3 bases, and 11 bases separated the two germline ends. The CDR3 covers 13 residues. CDR3 nucleotide sequence: TGTGCCAGCAGCCTTCAGGGGGGCTACGAGCAGTACTTC. This gives the protein CASSLQGGYEQYF.

The chain links TRBV30 to TRBJ2-3, with D possibly called TRBD1 or TRBD2 (5 bases each). Germline V CDR1 and CDR2: GTSNPN, SVGIG (reference sequence). The V gene lost 1 base and the J gene lost 0 bases, with 11 bases spanning the gap. The CDR3 spans 15 residues. The CDR3 here is CAWSGDPKSTDTQYF. As DNA, the CDR3 is TGTGCCTGGAGTGGGGACCCCAAAAGCACAGATACGCAGTATTTT.

The chain has TRBV6-5 and TRBJ2-2, with TRBD2 matching over 10 bases. This CDR3 is built from 14 residues. Germline V gene lookup returns CDR1 MNHEY and CDR2 SVGAGI. Trimming cost V 5 bases and J 5 bases; bases outside gene matches: 2. The CDR3 nucleotides are TGTGCCAGCAGTCCGGGACTAGCGACCGGGGAGCTGTTTTTT. It yields the protein CASSPGLATGELFF.

The sample holds many counts of this clonotype. This sequence joins TRBV7-9 and TRBJ1-2; 8 positions agree with TRBD1. CDR1 is SEHNR, CDR2 FQNEAQ, per germline (reference sequence). The ends lost 3 bases at V and 7 bases at J; junction bases unmatched: 13. The CDR3 runs to 16 residues. Written as DNA, the CDR3 is TGTGCCAGCAGCTTTGGACAGGGAGGCGCGACTGCTGGCTACACCTTC. Its translation is CASSFGQGGATAGYTF.

Many counts were recorded for this clonotype. The chain couples TRBV4-1 to TRBJ2-5, with 12 positions matching TRBD2. The CDR3 is made up of 15 amino acids. The V and J ends lost 3 bases and 5 bases, in that order; junction bases with no gene match: 4. Germline V gene lookup returns CDR1 MGHRA and CDR2 YSYEKL. CDR3 region: CASSQLAGGLETQYF. The CDR3 DNA reads TGCGCCAGCAGCCAGCTAGCGGGAGGGCTGGAGACCCAGTACTTC.

This chain links TRBV10-3 with TRBJ2-7; TRBD2 matches at 8 bases. V lost 10 bases to trimming and J lost 7 bases; unmatched junction nucleotides: 12. Germline CDR1 and CDR2: ENHRY and SYGVKD. The CDR3 contains 13 residues. In DNA, the CDR3 is TGTGCCACCTCCGGTCCGGGAGGGTCTGAGCAGTACTTC. It is translated as CATSGPGGSEQYF.

In this sample, this clonotype turned up many times. The chain combines TRBV5-1 with TRBJ2-5; 14 bases map to TRBD2. The ends lost 0 bases at V and 5 bases at J; junction bases unmatched: 9. Germline V CDR1 and CDR2: SGHRS, YFSETQ. This CDR3 contains 18 residues. Here the CDR3 reads CASSLDGTSGRLKETQYF. Written as DNA, the CDR3 is TGCGCCAGCAGCTTGGACGGGACTAGCGGGAGATTGAAGGAGACCCAGTACTTC.

The rearrangement joins TRBV5-4 to TRBJ2-2; D is perhaps TRBD2 (5 bases). Germline loops: CDR1 SGHNT, CDR2 YYREEE (reference sequence). V was shortened by 2 bases and J by 0 bases, with 11 bases between the two germline ends. The CDR3 totals 16 residues. The CDR3 region is CASSLGGPTNTGELFF. The CDR3 bases are TGTGCCAGCAGCTTAGGCGGGCCCACGAACACCGGGGAGCTGTTTTTT.

This clonotype was seen ten or more times. The chain has TRBV7-9 and TRBJ1-3; D unresolved. V lost 5 bases, J lost 0 bases, and 8 bases lay in between. Germline V CDR1 and CDR2: SEHNR, FQNEAQ (reference sequence). The CDR3 is made up of 14 amino acids. The CDR3 here is CASSPKPSGNTIYF. The CDR3 DNA reads as TGTGCCAGCAGCCCAAAACCCTCTGGAAACACCATATATTTT.

This clonotype appeared many times. The V gene is TRBV18, the J gene TRBJ2-2; no definite D call. Trimming removed 2 bases from V and 1 base from J, with 14 bases in between. The germline V gene has CDR1 KGHSH and CDR2 LQKENI. This CDR3 has 17 residues. The CDR3 loop reads CASSPREKPMNTGELFF. CDR3 DNA sequence: TGTGCCAGCTCACCAAGAGAAAAACCTATGAACACCGGGGAGCTGTTTTTT.

In its sample, this clonotype was seen many times. The chain employs TRBV7-9 and TRBJ2-7, with 7 bases lining up with TRBD1. This CDR3 contains 14 residues. Trimming cost V 7 bases and J 0 bases; bases outside gene matches: 6. Germline V CDR1 and CDR2: SEHNR, FQNEAQ (reference sequence). The CDR3 DNA is TGTGCCAGCACCGGACGGACAGGCTCCTACGAGCAGTACTTC. This sequence encodes CASTGRTGSYEQYF.

This clonotype came up a few times. The chain recombines TRBV29-1 with TRBJ2-5, with TRBD1 identical over 9 bases. Germline assignment: CDR1 SQVTM and CDR2 ANQGSEA. The CDR3 runs to 13 residues. The V gene end was trimmed by 7 bases and the J gene end by 8 bases; junction bases not matched to a gene: 11. Here the CDR3 reads CSAGTGTLGTQYF. In DNA, the CDR3 is TGCAGCGCCGGGACAGGGACTCTCGGAACCCAGTACTTC.

At least ten counts were recorded for this clonotype. The chain uses TRBV7-9 and TRBJ2-7; D is ambiguous. V was pared by 6 bases and J by 0 bases, with 12 bases between. This CDR3 has 14 amino acids. Germline CDR1 is SEHNR and CDR2 is FQNEAQ (reference sequence). Written as DNA, the CDR3 is TGTGCCAGCAGTACCGACTGGAGCTCCTACGAGCAGTACTTC. Its translation: CASSTDWSSYEQYF. The variable domain in full, completed from reference TRBV7-9 and TRBJ2-7, reads DTGVSQNPRHKITKRGQNVTFRCDPISEHNRLYWYRQTLGQGPEFLTYFQNEAQLEKSRLLSDRFSAERPKGSFSTLEIQRTEQGDSAMYLCASSTDWSSYEQYFGPGTRLTVT.